Listed below are T cell receptor beta chains from one sample, sequenced in a study of Ad26.COV2.S vaccination and SARS-CoV-2 variants. Clones were sequenced by immunoSEQ multiplex PCR, and TCRdb holds only the in-frame ones, with some missing. The sample holds 440,000 or so clones, roughly 87% seen once. This specimen was peripheral blood, taken in a trial of Ad26.COV2.S vaccine versus placebo. The source of these receptors is a person aged 18-65 years who received the Ad26.COV2.S COVID-19 vaccine or a placebo. CDR3s include the opening cysteine and the closing phenylalanine or tryptophan. D genes are given only for firm matches. A row's size may be missing; if present it is once, few, many or a size class.

NA,few,TRBV15,TRBJ2-4,CATSMVLAKNIQYF
TRBD1,NA,TRBV18,TRBJ1-5,CASSPRTGRQPQHF
TRBD1,NA,TRBV4-1,TRBJ1-1,CASSPSGNRGLNTEAFF
NA,NA,TRBV5-1,TRBJ2-7,CASSIGGFGSYEQYF
NA,once,TRBV6-5,TRBJ1-5,CASSYSKNNQPQHF
TRBD1,NA,TRBV5-8,TRBJ2-7,CASSWDRGTYEQYF
NA,NA,TRBV18,TRBJ2-1,CASSPQEGVYNEQFF
NA,NA,TRBV28,TRBJ2-7,CASSLWAQSFSYEQYF
NA,NA,TRBV4-2,TRBJ2-7,CASSQDRYEQYF
NA,NA,TRBV6-6,TRBJ1-4,CAIQSEPTAEKLFF
NA,NA,TRBV18,TRBJ2-1,CASSPLTSGVLTVEQFF
TRBD1,NA,TRBV7-8,TRBJ1-2,CASSGGGKGYGYTF
NA,NA,TRBV15,TRBJ1-5,CATSRVGLGGDQPQHF
NA,few,TRBV21-1,TRBJ1-5,CASSKVPREVYSNQPQHF
TRBD1,NA,TRBV4-1,TRBJ2-3,CASSQGQGLGTQYF
NA,NA,TRBV6-5,TRBJ2-7,CASIWSYEQYF
NA,NA,TRBV27,TRBJ1-1,CASSFRASSQGEAFF
NA,NA,TRBV4-1,TRBJ2-6,CASSQEKGGTSGANVLTF
NA,NA,TRBV9,TRBJ1-2,CASSEGGHGYTF